Shown below are 26 T cell receptor beta chains from a single sample sequenced in a study of Ad26.COV2.S vaccination and SARS-CoV-2 variants. Treatment meaning: roughly 19 received Ad26.COV2.S at low or high dose, single or two shots; 5 received placebo; per-sample allocation not given. Each sample was drawn 63 days after the first injection (of vaccine or placebo). Assay used: immunoSEQ multiplex PCR; TCRdb lists only in-frame clones, some missing. The sample lists about 280,000 clones, more than 70% occurring once. Specimen: peripheral blood, collected in a trial of Ad26.COV2.S vaccine versus placebo. The source is a person between 18 and 60 years old who received the Ad26.COV2.S COVID-19 vaccine or a placebo.

This clone appeared a single time. The rearrangement joins TRBV2 to TRBJ1-2; D possibly corresponds to TRBD1 (6 bases). Per germline, CDR1 SNHLY and CDR2 FYNNEI. With 2 bases removed from V and 5 bases from J, the gap between germline ends came to 12 bases. The CDR3 extends over 14 amino acids. This CDR3 is CASSELAGDYGYTF. DNA for the CDR3: TGTGCCAGCAGTGAATTAGCAGGGGATTATGGCTACACCTTC.

The chain employs TRBV25-1 and TRBJ2-7; 7 bases map to TRBD1. V lost 2 bases, J lost 3 bases, and 4 bases stayed unmatched. The CDR3 has 14 residues. Germline V gene data show CDR1 as MGHDK and CDR2 as SYGVNS. This chain's CDR3 is CASSEGTVLYEQYF. In DNA form, the CDR3 reads TGTGCCAGCAGTGAAGGGACAGTACTCTACGAGCAGTACTTC.

The chain links TRBV2 to TRBJ1-1; D not certain. This CDR3 is built from 13 residues. Looked up from germline, CDR1 is SNHLY and CDR2 is FYNNEI. V was pared by 2 bases and J by 11 bases, with 15 bases between. The chain's CDR3 is CASSEPPGMGAFF. CDR3 sequence (DNA): TGTGCCAGCAGTGAACCCCCTGGGATGGGGGCTTTCTTT. Filled out from reference TRBV2 and TRBJ1-1, the complete variable domain reads EPEVTQTPSHQVTQMGQEVILRCVPISNHLYFYWYRQILGQKVEFLVSFYNNEISEKSEIFDDQFSVERPDGSNFTLKIRSTKLEDSAMYFCASSEPPGMGAFFGQGTRLTVV.

The CDR3 nucleotides are TGCGCCAGCAGCTTGGTGACTAGCTCAGATACGCAGTATTTT. The encoded protein is CASSLVTSSDTQYF. The chain employs TRBV5-1 and TRBJ2-3; 7 nucleotides agree with TRBD2. There are 14 residues in the CDR3. CDR1 and CDR2 (germline): SGHRS, YFSETQ. V gave up 0 bases and J gave up 4 bases; unmatched junction bases: 2. Complete variable domain (other parts from reference TRBV5-1 and TRBJ2-3): KAGVTQTPRYLIKTRGQQVTLSCSPISGHRSVSWYQQTPGQGLQFLFEYFSETQRNKGNFPGRFSGRQFSNSRSEMNVSTLELGDSALYLCASSLVTSSDTQYFGPGTRLTVL.

This clone was counted a few times. In DNA, the CDR3 is TGTGCCAGCAGTTACGCCAGGGGAGCGGCCTACGAGCAGTACTTC. Translated, it gives CASSYARGAAYEQYF. This chain links TRBV6-5 with TRBJ2-7; D possibly corresponds to TRBD1 (6 bases). V lost 2 bases and J 2 bases, leaving 13 bases between the germline ends. Germline V gene lookup returns CDR1 MNHEY and CDR2 SVGAGI. The CDR3 totals 15 residues.

The rearrangement uses TRBV19 and TRBJ1-1; a possible D gene is TRBD1 (5 bases). Germline V lookup: CDR1 LNHDA, CDR2 SQIVND (reference sequence). V lost 7 bases and J lost 0, with 15 bases in between. There are 15 residues in the CDR3. CDR3 protein: CASKQQQVMNTEAFF. The CDR3 region has the DNA TGTGCCAGTAAGCAGCAACAGGTCATGAACACTGAAGCTTTCTTT.

This clone showed up just once. The rearrangement joins TRBV7-2 to TRBJ2-5, with 10 bases fitting TRBD2. Per the germline V gene, CDR1 is SGHTA and CDR2 is FQGNSA. With V trimmed by 4 bases and J by 4 bases, 12 bases remained unmatched. The CDR3 is 17 amino acids. The CDR3 DNA follows: TGTGCCAGCAGCTCAGCTTGGGCTAGCGGGAGCGGAGAGACCCAGTACTTC. This gives the protein CASSSAWASGSGETQYF.

Details on this clone: Other DNA sequences in this sample translate to the same CDR3. This chain uses TRBV5-1 with TRBJ2-7; 7 nucleotides agree with TRBD1. From germline, CDR1 is SGHRS and CDR2 YFSETQ. The CDR3 extends over 14 amino acids. The trim removed 3 bases at V and 0 bases at J, leaving 3 bases unmatched. This CDR3 is CASSSRTGSYEQYF. CDR3 DNA: TGCGCCAGCAGCTCCAGGACAGGCTCCTACGAGCAGTACTTC.

V usage is TRBV6-5 and J usage is TRBJ1-2; no clear D gene. Trimming took off 7 bases at V and 0 bases at J, with 9 bases between the two ends. This CDR3 spans 13 amino acids. Germline CDR1 reads MNHEY; CDR2 reads SVGAGI. DNA for the CDR3: TGTGCCAGCAACATAGGAACTAACTATGGCTACACCTTC. Translation: CASNIGTNYGYTF.

The rearrangement uses TRBV5-1 and TRBJ1-2; unclear D gene. The CDR3 totals 13 residues. Germline CDR1 and CDR2: SGHRS and YFSETQ. Between the trimmed V and J ends, which lost 5 bases and 1 base, there was a span of 9 bases. In nucleotides, the CDR3 is TGCGCCAGCAGTTCTGACAATAACTATGGCTACACCTTC. It yields the protein CASSSDNNYGYTF.

The chain recombines TRBV10-2 with TRBJ2-1, with 11 positions matching TRBD1. The length of the CDR3 is 14 residues. J was trimmed by 10 bases and V by 2 bases; bases with no gene match: 4. Germline V gene lookup returns CDR1 WSHSY and CDR2 SAAADI. The CDR3 nucleotides read TGCGCCAGCAGTGAGGGACAGGGGGCGGGGGAGCAGTTCTTC. It is translated as CASSEGQGAGEQFF.

This chain links TRBV6-5 with TRBJ1-6, with 7 bases aligning to TRBD1. The germline V gene encodes CDR1 MNHEY and CDR2 SVGAGI. V lost 7 bases and J lost 7; bases outside the gene matches: 7. This CDR3 has 14 residues. The CDR3 DNA is TGTGCCAGCACCCAGGACAGGCTCAATTCACCCCTCCACTTT. It specifies CASTQDRLNSPLHF.

This chain joins TRBV7-9 and TRBJ1-1, with unresolved D. Trimming took 0 bases from V and 0 from J, leaving 8 bases between them. CDR1 is SEHNR and CDR2 is FQNEAQ in the germline V gene (reference sequence). This CDR3 is built from 15 residues. CDR3 nucleotides: TGTGCCAGCAGCTTAGCTGGCAGCATGAACACTGAAGCTTTCTTT. It specifies CASSLAGSMNTEAFF.

This chain connects TRBV15 to TRBJ1-1, with D possibly being TRBD1 (6 bases). The CDR3 contains 15 residues. V was shortened by 0 bases and J by 4 bases, with 12 bases between the two germline ends. CDR1 LNHNV and CDR2 YYDKDF come from the germline V gene (reference sequence). The CDR3 is CATSRDQGGATEAFF. In DNA, the CDR3 is TGTGCCACCAGCAGAGATCAAGGGGGGGCCACTGAAGCTTTCTTT.

The gene calls are TRBV7-6 and TRBJ2-1; TRBD2 agrees at 11 bases. The germline gives CDR1 SGHVS, CDR2 FNYEAQ. Trimming removed 7 bases from V and 3 bases from J; junction bases left unmatched: 8. The CDR3 spans 16 residues. The CDR3 DNA follows: TGTGCCAGCACCAATGTTGGACTAGCGGGCTACAATGAGCAGTTCTTC. Encoded protein: CASTNVGLAGYNEQFF.

This clone was counted once. V usage is TRBV19 and J usage is TRBJ2-5; 13 bases match TRBD2. Germline trimming cut 8 bases from V and 0 bases from J; bases unmatched to any gene: 15. There are 19 residues in the CDR3. The germline gives CDR1 LNHDA, CDR2 SQIVND (reference sequence). The CDR3 DNA sequence: TGTGCCAGTCGGTCGACTAGCGGGAGGTTTACATTAAACCAAGAGACCCAGTACTTC. The encoded protein is CASRSTSGRFTLNQETQYF.

This chain connects TRBV30 to TRBJ1-4; a possible D gene is TRBD1 (5 bases). The germline V and J ends were trimmed by 0 bases and 5 bases, with 7 bases remaining between them. The CDR3 has 13 residues. Germline assignment: CDR1 GTSNPN and CDR2 SVGIG (reference sequence). CDR3 coding DNA: TGTGCCTGGAGTGTTAACAGGAATGAAAAACTGTTTTTT. Amino acids: CAWSVNRNEKLFF.

The V and J genes are TRBV28 and TRBJ2-7, with a possible D match to TRBD2 (6 bases). V was pared by 2 bases and J by 5 bases, with 16 bases between. The CDR3 is made up of 15 amino acids. Germline lookup yields CDR1 MDHEN and CDR2 SYDVKM. The CDR3 spells CASSLRERRRDEQYF. CDR3 bases: TGTGCCAGCAGTTTAAGGGAGCGCCGGAGGGACGAGCAGTACTTC.

CDR3 bases: TGCGCCAGCAGCGGGGGTCTGACCGGGATGAACACTGAAGCTTTCTTT. As protein: CASSGGLTGMNTEAFF. The chain couples TRBV5-1 to TRBJ1-1; a possible D gene is TRBD1 (5 bases). The V gene's germline CDR1 is SGHRS and CDR2 YFSETQ. Trimming stripped 4 bases from V and 0 bases from J, with 16 bases between. This CDR3 comprises 16 residues.

V gene TRBV10-2 combines with J gene TRBJ1-1; TRBD1 matches at 10 bases. Germline V gene lookup returns CDR1 WSHSY and CDR2 SAAADI. Trimming at V came to 8 bases and at J to 5 bases, leaving 8 bases not matched to a gene. The CDR3 runs 14 residues. CDR3 DNA: TGCGCCAGCGGGGAGTGGACAGGGGGGACTGAAGCTTTCTTT. Protein: CASGEWTGGTEAFF.

This clone was detected a few times. This chain joins TRBV6-5 and TRBJ2-7, with 8 bases aligning to TRBD1. The CDR3 has 15 amino acids. With V trimmed by 5 bases and J by 2 bases, 8 bases remained unmatched. Germline-derived CDR1 and CDR2 are MNHEY and SVGAGI. The CDR3 DNA sequence: TGTGCCAGCAGTCAAACAGGGGGGTTAGCCTACGAGCAGTACTTC. Translation: CASSQTGGLAYEQYF.

The chain has TRBV2 and TRBJ1-2, with TRBD1 as a possible D gene (5 bases). Germline CDR1 SNHLY, CDR2 FYNNEI. The CDR3 has 12 residues. The V end was cut by 8 bases, the J end by 2 bases, with 9 bases between. CDR3 coding DNA: TGTGCCAGCGGGACTGTGAACTATGGCTACACCTTC. It yields the protein CASGTVNYGYTF.

This rearrangement joins TRBV7-3 to TRBJ1-3, with D unresolved. There are 11 residues in the CDR3. CDR1 is SGHTA and CDR2 is FQGTGA in the germline V gene. Trimming took off 8 bases at V and 4 bases at J, with 6 bases between the two ends. CDR3 DNA sequence: TGTGCCAGCGGGGAAGGAAACACCATATATTTT. Translation: CASGEGNTIYF.

V and J are TRBV5-5 and TRBJ2-4; D possibly corresponds to TRBD1 (5 bases). The ends were cut back, 0 bases at V and 4 bases at J, with 8 bases in the middle. Germline loops: CDR1 SGHKS, CDR2 YYEKEE (reference sequence). The CDR3 loop spans 14 amino acids. CDR3 loop: CASSLDRMKNIQYF. CDR3 DNA sequence: TGTGCCAGCAGCTTGGACAGGATGAAAAACATTCAGTACTTC.

J is TRBJ1-1 and V is TRBV4-3, with D unclear. V was trimmed by 7 bases and J by 1 base, leaving 10 bases between them. Germline V gene data show CDR1 as LGHNA and CDR2 as YSLEER. CDR3 length equals 13 residues. Here the CDR3 reads CASKNPPNTEAFF. The DNA of the CDR3 is TGCGCCAGCAAAAACCCCCCGAACACTGAAGCTTTCTTT.

The rearrangement uses TRBV11-2 and TRBJ2-5; 7 bases align to TRBD1. The J segment lost 3 bases and the V segment lost 3 bases, leaving 13 bases of the junction unmatched. CDR1 and CDR2 (germline): SGHAT, FQNNGV. CDR3 length equals 17 residues. CDR3 nucleotides: TGTGCCAGCAGCTTTCTGGGGGACAGCCTACCAAAAGAGACCCAGTACTTC. This gives the protein CASSFLGDSLPKETQYF.